A selection of T cell receptor beta chains follows, all from one sample in a study of blood T cells in healthy people across ages. One entry per CDR3 protein results from TCRdb running MiXCR on the 5' RACE reads. The sample lists 1.5 million to 2 million distinct CDR3 sequences, approximately 40% seen once, with about 23% in the top ten. The material sequenced was blood. The receptors were sampled from a human donor in good health. Each CDR3 is given with its conserved first and last residue. A D gene is named only where the DNA matches it firmly. Size is omitted from some rows. Given values are once, few, many or a class for expanded clones.

D gene,clone size,V gene,J gene,CDR3 DNA,CDR3 protein
-,-,TRBV5-1,TRBJ2-5,TGCGCCAGCAGCTTGGGAACACAGCTCTTCGTAGAGACCCAGTACTTC,CASSLGTQLFVETQYF
-,-,TRBV29-1,TRBJ1-1,TGCAGCGCTGTACCGATGTCGACTGAAGCTTTCTTT,CSAVPMSTEAFF
-,-,TRBV29-1,TRBJ1-3,TGCAGCGTTGCGGCAACCCCAGGAAACACCATATATTTT,CSVAATPGNTIYF
-,-,TRBV19,TRBJ2-7,TGTGCCAGTAGTATAGTGGGACTCTTCAATGAGCAGTACTTC,CASSIVGLFNEQYF
-,-,TRBV11-2,TRBJ2-3,TGTGCCAGCAGCTCATCTCAAAGCACAGATACGCAGTATTTT,CASSSSQSTDTQYF
TRBD1,-,TRBV4-3,TRBJ1-2,TGCGCCAGCAGCGCATCGGGGACAGACTATGGCTACACCTTC,CASSASGTDYGYTF
-,-,TRBV4-2,TRBJ1-2,TGTGCCAGCAGCGGCCGGGGGGAAGGGGAGAGGAACGGCTACACCTTC,CASSGRGEGERNGYTF
TRBD1,few,TRBV20-1,TRBJ2-7,TGCAGTGCTAGTCGCCGGGACAGGGGATACTACGAGCAGTACTTC,CSASRRDRGYYEQYF
TRBD1,-,TRBV29-1,TRBJ1-1,TGCAGCGTTGAAGAGATGACAGGGTGGGCCACTGAAGCTTTCTTT,CSVEEMTGWATEAFF
TRBD1,-,TRBV7-9,TRBJ1-1,TGTGCCAGCAGCCGCCGGGACAGGGTGGCTGAAGCTTTCTTT,CASSRRDRVAEAFF
TRBD1,-,TRBV6-5,TRBJ2-1,TGTGCCAGCTTCCCGGACAGGGATCTCAATGAGCAGTTCTTC,CASFPDRDLNEQFF
-,few,TRBV29-1,TRBJ1-2,TGCAGCGTTGATCCAAAGTACTATGGCTACACCTTC,CSVDPKYYGYTF